One TCR beta chain is described in this entry. Its specificity is not known. This sample is part of a study of blood T cells in healthy people across ages. Study-wide points: Diversity figures based on one million T cells were deemed too low.

A J-beta primer mix and a sample-barcoded 5' primer were used in a second PCR of roughly 7 to 12 cycles. MiXCR, run by TCRdb on the 5' RACE reads, gives a single entry per CDR3 protein. The sample yields nearly 800,000 distinct CDR3 sequences, approximately 53% seen once. Per germline, CDR1 MDHEN and CDR2 SYDVKM. This CDR3 is built from 14 residues. Trimming stripped 5 bases from V and 3 bases from J, with 14 bases between. Sequences were obtained from blood. The TCR sequence derives from a man aged 35-49 years in good health. The V gene is TRBV28, the J gene TRBJ2-7; D is perhaps TRBD2 (6 bases). The CDR3 sequence: CASSNRDSDYEQYF. The CDR3 DNA sequence: TGTGCCAGCAGTAACCGGGACTCCGACTACGAGCAGTACTTC. Full variable domain (outside the CDR3, taken from reference TRBV28 and TRBJ2-7): DVKVTQSSRYLVKRTGEKVFLECVQDMDHENMFWYRQDPGLGLRLIYFSYDVKMKEKGDIPEGYSVSREKKERFSLILESASTNQTSMYLCASSNRDSDYEQYFGPGTRLTVT.